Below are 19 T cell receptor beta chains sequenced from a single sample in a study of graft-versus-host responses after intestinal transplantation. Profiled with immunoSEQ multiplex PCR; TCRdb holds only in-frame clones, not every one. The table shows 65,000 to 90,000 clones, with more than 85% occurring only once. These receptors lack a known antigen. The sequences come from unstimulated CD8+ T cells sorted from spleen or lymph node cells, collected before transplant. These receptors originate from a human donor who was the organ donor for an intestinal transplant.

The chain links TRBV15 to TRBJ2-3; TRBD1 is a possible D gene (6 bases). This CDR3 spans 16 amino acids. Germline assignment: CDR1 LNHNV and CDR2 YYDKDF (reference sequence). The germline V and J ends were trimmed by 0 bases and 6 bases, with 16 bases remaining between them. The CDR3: CATSREGDMFLDTQYF. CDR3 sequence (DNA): TGTGCCACCAGCAGAGAAGGGGACATGTTTTTGGATACGCAGTATTTT.

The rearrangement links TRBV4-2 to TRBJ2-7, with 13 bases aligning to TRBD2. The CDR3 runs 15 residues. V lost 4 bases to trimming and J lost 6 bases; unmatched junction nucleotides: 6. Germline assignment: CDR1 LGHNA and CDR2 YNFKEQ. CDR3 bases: TGTGCCAGCAGCCCACTAGCGGGAGGGAGAGGCGAGCAGTACTTC. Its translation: CASSPLAGGRGEQYF.

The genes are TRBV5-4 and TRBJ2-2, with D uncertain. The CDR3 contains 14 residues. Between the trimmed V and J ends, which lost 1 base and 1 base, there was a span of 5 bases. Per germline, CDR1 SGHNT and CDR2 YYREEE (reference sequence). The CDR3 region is CASSLTLNTGELFF. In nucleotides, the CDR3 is TGTGCCAGCAGCTTGACGTTGAACACCGGGGAGCTGTTTTTT.

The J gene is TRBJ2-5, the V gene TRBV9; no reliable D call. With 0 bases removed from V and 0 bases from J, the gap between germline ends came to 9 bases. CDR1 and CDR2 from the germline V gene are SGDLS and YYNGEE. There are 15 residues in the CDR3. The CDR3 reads CASSVGLSHQETQYF. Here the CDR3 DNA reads TGTGCCAGCAGCGTAGGGCTTTCCCACCAAGAGACCCAGTACTTC.

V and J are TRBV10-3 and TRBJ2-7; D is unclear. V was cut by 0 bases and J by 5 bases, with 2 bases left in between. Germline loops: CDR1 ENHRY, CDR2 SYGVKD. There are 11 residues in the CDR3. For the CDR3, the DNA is TGTGCCATCAGTGAGTCGAACGAGCAGTACTTC. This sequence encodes CAISESNEQYF.

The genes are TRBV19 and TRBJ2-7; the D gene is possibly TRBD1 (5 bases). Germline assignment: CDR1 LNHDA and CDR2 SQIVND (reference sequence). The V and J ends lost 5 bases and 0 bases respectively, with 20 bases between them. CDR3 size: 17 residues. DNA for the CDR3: TGTGCCAGTAGTTCAGACAGATACCTCTTTGACTCCTACGAGCAGTACTTC. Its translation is CASSSDRYLFDSYEQYF.

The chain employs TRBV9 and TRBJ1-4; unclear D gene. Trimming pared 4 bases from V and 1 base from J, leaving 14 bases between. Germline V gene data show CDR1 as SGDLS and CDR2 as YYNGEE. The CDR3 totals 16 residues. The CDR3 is CASSSGSAGTNEKLFF. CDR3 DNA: TGTGCCAGCAGCTCAGGATCGGCTGGAACTAATGAAAAACTGTTTTTT.

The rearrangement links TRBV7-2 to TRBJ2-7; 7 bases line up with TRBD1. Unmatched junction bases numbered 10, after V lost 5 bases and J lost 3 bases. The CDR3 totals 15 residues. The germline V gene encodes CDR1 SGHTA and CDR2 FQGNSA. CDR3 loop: CASSQISGTVYEQYF. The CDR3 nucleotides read TGTGCCAGCAGCCAAATTTCCGGGACAGTCTACGAGCAGTACTTC.

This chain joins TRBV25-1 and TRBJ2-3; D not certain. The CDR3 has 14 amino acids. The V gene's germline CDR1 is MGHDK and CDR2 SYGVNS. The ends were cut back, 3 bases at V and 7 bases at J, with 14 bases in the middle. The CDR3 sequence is CASSDSRRLYTQYF. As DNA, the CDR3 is TGTGCCAGCAGTGATTCCCGAAGGCTTTATACGCAGTATTTT.

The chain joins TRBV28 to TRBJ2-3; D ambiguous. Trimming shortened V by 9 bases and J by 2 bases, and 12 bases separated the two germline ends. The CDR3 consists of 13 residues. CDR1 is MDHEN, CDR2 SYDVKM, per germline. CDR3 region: CASFAASTDTQYF. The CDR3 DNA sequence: TGTGCCAGTTTCGCGGCGTCCACAGATACGCAGTATTTT.

The CDR3, as DNA: TGTGCCAGCAGCGTAGGCGAATCAAACACTGAAGCTTTCTTT. It translates to CASSVGESNTEAFF. The chain links TRBV9 to TRBJ1-1; D is uncertain. Germline-derived CDR1 and CDR2 are SGDLS and YYNGEE. This CDR3 comprises 14 residues. V was clipped by 0 bases and J by 2 bases, with 8 bases between them.

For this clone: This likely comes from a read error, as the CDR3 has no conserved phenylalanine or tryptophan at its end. The CDR3 here is CASSSDRNTEAFS. The CDR3 DNA reads TGTGCCAGCAGCTCGGACAGAAACACTGAAGCTTTCTCT. The chain has TRBV7-6 and TRBJ1-1, with D possibly matching TRBD1 (6 bases). CDR1 and CDR2 (germline): SGHVS, FNYEAQ. The CDR3 covers 13 residues. Trimming cost V 4 bases and J 2 bases, with 8 bases left between them.

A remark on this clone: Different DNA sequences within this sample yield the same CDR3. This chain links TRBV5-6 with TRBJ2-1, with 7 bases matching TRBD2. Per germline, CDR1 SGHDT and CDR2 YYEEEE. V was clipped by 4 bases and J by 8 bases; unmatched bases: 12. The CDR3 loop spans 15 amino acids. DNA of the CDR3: TGTGCCAGCAGCCGGGGTCGGGGGGATTCTGATGAGCAGTTCTTC. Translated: CASSRGRGDSDEQFF. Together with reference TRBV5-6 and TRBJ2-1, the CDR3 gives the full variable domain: DAGVTQSPTHLIKTRGQQVTLRCSPKSGHDTVSWYQQALGQGPQFIFQYYEEEERQRGNFPDRFSGHQFPNYSSELNVNALLLGDSALYLCASSRGRGDSDEQFFGPGTRLTVL.

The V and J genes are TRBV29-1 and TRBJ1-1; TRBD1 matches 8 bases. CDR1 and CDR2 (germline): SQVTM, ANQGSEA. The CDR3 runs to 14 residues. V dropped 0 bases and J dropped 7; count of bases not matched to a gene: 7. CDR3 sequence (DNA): TGCAGCGTTGAAGACTGGACAGGGCTTTTTGAAGCTTTCTTT. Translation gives CSVEDWTGLFEAFF.

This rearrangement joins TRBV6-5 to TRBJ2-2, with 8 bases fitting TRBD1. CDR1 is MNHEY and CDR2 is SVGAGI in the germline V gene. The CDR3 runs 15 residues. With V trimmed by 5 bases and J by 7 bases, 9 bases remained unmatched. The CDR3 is CASSKTTGVGGELFF. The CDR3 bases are TGTGCCAGCAGTAAGACGACAGGGGTGGGCGGGGAGCTGTTTTTT.

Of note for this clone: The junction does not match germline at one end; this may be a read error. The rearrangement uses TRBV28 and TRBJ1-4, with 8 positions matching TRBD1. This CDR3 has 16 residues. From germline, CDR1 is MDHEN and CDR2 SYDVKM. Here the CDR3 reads CASRLFQGASNEKLFF. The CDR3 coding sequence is TGTGCCAGCAGATTATTTCAGGGGGCCTCTAATGAAAAACTGTTTTTT.

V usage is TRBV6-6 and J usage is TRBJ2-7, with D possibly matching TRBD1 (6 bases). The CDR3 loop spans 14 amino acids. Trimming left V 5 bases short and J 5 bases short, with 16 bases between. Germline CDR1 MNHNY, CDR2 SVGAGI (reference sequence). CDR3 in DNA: TGTGCCAGCAGTAGTTCACAGGGCTCGGACGAGCAGTACTTC. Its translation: CASSSSQGSDEQYF.

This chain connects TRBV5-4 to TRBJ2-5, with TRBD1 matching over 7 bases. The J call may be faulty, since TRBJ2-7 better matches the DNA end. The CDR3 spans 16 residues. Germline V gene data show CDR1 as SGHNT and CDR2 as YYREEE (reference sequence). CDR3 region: CASSLDRGPLFYEQYF. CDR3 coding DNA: TGTGCCAGCAGCTTGGACAGGGGTCCGCTGTTCTACGAGCAGTACTTC.

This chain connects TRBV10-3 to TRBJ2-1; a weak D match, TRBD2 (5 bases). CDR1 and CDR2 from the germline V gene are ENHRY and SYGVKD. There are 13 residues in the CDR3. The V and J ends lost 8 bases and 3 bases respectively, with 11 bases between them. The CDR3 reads CAIGLSGYNEQFF. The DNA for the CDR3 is TGTGCCATCGGCCTAAGCGGCTACAATGAGCAGTTCTTC.